This TCR beta chain comes out of a study of CD8+ T cells in alopecia areata. The study, taken as a whole, reports: Clonality in the scalp and expanded CD8+ clones ranked among the top 100 were significantly decreased by tofacitinib. It was observed that many expanded lesional clones persisted in scalp and blood during tofacitinib.

In each case, RNA was isolated and then reverse transcribed into cDNA as the sequencing template. Sequencing used immunoSEQ multiplex PCR; TCRdb keeps in-frame clones, though not all of them. The sample holds around 140,000 clones, roughly 52% seen once. To note about this clone: Its specificity is unknown.

Regarding treatment: oral pan-JAK inhibitor, 5-10 mg twice daily. CD4+ and CD8+ T cells were sorted from PBMCs. Germline V CDR1 and CDR2: SGHRS, YFSETQ. The CDR3 runs to 16 residues. V lost 3 bases, J lost 0 bases, and 10 bases lay in between. The sequenced sample was CD8+ T cells sorted from blood, obtained at week 4, from a patient treated with tofacitinib. The chain employs TRBV5-1 and TRBJ1-6; a weak D match, TRBD1 (5 bases). The source of this sequence is a human donor with alopecia areata. CDR3 protein: CASSSHRSSYNSPLHF. The CDR3 DNA sequence: TGCGCCAGCAGCTCTCACAGGAGCTCCTATAATTCACCCCTCCACTTT.